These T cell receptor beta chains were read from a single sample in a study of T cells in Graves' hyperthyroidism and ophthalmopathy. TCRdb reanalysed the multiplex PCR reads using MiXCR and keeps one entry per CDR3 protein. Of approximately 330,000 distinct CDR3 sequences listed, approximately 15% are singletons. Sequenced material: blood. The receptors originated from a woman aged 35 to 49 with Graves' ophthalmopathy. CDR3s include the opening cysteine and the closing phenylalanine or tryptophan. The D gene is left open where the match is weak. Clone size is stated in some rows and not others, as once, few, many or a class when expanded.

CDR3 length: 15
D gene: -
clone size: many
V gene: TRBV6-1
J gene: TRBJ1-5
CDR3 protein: CASSSYLDLNQPQHF
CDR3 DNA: TGTGCCAGCAGTTCCTATTTGGACCTCAATCAGCCCCAGCATTTT

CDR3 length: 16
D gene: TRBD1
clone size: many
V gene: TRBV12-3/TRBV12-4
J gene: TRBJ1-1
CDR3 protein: CASSKQGALWNTEAFF
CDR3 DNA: TGTGCCAGCAGCAAACAGGGGGCGCTTTGGAACACTGAAGCTTTCTTT

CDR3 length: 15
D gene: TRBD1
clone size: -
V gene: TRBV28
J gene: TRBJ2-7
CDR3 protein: CASSSPGTGVYEQYF
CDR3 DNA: TGTGCCAGCAGCTCGCCCGGGACAGGGGTCTACGAGCAGTACTTC

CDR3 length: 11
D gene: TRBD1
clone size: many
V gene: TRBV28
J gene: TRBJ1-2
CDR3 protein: CASTAQGAIAF
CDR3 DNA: TGTGCCAGCACCGCCCAGGGGGCTATCGCCTTC

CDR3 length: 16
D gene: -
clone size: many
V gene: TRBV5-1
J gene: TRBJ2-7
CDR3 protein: CASSLEGGAPSYEQYF
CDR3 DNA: TGCGCCAGCAGCTTGGAGGGGGGGGCACCCAGCTACGAGCAGTACTTC

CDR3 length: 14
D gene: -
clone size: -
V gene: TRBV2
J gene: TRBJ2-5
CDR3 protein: CASSEQGLTETQYF
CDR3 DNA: TGTGCCAGCAGTGAACAGGGACTGACGGAGACCCAGTACTTC

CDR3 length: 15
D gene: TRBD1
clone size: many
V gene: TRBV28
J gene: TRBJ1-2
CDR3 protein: CASSPSTRGRYGYTF
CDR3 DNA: TGTGCCAGCAGCCCATCTACCAGGGGGAGGTATGGCTACACCTTC

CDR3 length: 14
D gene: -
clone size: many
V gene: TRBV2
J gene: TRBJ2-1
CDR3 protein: CASRGGQSYNEQFF
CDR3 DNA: TGTGCCAGCAGAGGGGGACAATCCTACAATGAGCAGTTCTTC

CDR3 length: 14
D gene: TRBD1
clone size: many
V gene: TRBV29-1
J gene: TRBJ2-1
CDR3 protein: CSVVQGALGDEQFF
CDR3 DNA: TGCAGCGTTGTACAGGGGGCATTAGGCGATGAGCAGTTCTTC

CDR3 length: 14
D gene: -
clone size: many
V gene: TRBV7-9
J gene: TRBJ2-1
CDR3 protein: CASSLDAIYNEQFF
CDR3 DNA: TGTGCCAGCAGCTTAGACGCCATTTACAATGAGCAGTTCTTC

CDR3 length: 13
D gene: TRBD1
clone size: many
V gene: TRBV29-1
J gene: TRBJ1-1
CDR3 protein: CSALPGQGTEAFF
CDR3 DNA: TGCAGCGCCCTACCCGGACAGGGGACTGAAGCTTTCTTT

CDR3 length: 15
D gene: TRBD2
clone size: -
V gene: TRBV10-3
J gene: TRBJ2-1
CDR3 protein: CAISESGLADNEQFF
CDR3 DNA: TGTGCCATCAGTGAGTCGGGACTAGCGGACAATGAGCAGTTCTTC

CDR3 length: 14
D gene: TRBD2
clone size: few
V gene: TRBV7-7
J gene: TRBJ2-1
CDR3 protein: CASSSSGSRNEQFF
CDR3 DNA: TGTGCTAGCAGCTCTAGCGGGAGTCGGAATGAGCAGTTCTTC

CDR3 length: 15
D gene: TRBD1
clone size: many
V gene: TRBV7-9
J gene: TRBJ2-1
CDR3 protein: CASSVDRGWNREQFF
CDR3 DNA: TGTGCCAGCAGCGTGGACAGGGGGTGGAATCGTGAGCAGTTCTTC

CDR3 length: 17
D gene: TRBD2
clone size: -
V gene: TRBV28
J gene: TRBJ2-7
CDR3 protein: CASSFGASGGASYEQYF
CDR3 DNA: TGTGCCAGCAGTTTTGGGGCTAGCGGGGGGGCCTCCTACGAGCAGTACTTC

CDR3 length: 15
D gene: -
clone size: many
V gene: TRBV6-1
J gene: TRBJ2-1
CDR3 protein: CAPQRGQSSYNEQFF
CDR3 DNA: TGTGCTCCTCAGAGGGGACAAAGCTCCTACAATGAGCAGTTCTTC

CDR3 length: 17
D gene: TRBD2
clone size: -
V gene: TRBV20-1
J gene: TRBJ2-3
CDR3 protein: CSARDLSRGAFTDTQYF
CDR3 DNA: TGCAGTGCTAGAGATTTGTCGCGGGGGGCCTTCACAGATACGCAGTATTTT

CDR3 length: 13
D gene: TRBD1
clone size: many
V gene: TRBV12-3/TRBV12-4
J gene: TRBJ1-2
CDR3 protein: CASRRTGLYGYTF
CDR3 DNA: TGTGCCAGCAGGAGGACAGGGTTATATGGCTACACCTTC

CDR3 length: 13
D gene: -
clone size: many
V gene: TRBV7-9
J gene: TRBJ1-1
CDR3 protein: CASSLKDLTEAFF
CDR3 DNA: TGTGCCAGCAGCTTAAAGGATTTGACTGAAGCTTTCTTT

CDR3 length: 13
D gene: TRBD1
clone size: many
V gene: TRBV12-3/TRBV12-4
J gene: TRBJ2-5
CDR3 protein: CASRRTGVETQYF
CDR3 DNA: TGTGCCAGCAGACGGACAGGGGTAGAGACCCAGTACTTC

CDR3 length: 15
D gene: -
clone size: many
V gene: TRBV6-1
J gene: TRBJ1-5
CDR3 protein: CASSEWRRSNQPQHF
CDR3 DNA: TGTGCCAGCAGTGAATGGCGGCGTAGCAATCAGCCCCAGCATTTT

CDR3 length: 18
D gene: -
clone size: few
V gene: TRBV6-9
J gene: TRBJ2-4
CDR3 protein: CASSYEGGGLGAKNIQYF
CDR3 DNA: TGTGCCAGCAGTTACGAGGGGGGGGGCTTGGGGGCCAAAAACATTCAGTACTTC

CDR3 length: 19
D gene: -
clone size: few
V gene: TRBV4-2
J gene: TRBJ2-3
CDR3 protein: CASSQAPSGAEGLSDTQYF
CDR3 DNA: TGTGCCAGCAGCCAAGCCCCTTCCGGGGCTGAGGGTCTGTCTGATACGCAGTATTTT

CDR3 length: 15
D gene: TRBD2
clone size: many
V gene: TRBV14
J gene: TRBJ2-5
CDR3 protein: CASRASGKNRETQYF
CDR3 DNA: TGTGCCAGCAGGGCTAGCGGGAAGAATAGAGAGACCCAGTACTTC

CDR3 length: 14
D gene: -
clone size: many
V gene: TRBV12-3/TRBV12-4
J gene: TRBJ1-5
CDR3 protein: CASSGTLSNQPQHF
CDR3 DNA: TGTGCCAGCAGCGGGACACTTAGCAATCAGCCCCAGCATTTT

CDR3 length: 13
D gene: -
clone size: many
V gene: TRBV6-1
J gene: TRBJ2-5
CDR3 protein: CAGSSGLRETQYF
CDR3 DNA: TGTGCCGGGTCATCGGGACTTCGGGAGACCCAGTACTTC

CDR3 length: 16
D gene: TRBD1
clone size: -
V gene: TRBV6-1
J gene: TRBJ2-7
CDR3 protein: CASSRTGGSLGSEQYF
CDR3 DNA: TGTGCCAGCAGTCGGACAGGGGGCAGCCTCGGGTCCGAGCAGTACTTC

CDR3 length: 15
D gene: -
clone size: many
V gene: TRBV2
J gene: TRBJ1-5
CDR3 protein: CASKPTDRTNQPQHF
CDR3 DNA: TGTGCCAGCAAACCGACGGACAGAACCAATCAGCCCCAGCATTTT

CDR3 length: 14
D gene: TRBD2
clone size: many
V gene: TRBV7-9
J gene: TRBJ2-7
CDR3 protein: CASSGAGGSYEQYF
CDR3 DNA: TGTGCCAGCTCTGGAGCGGGAGGGTCCTACGAGCAGTACTTC

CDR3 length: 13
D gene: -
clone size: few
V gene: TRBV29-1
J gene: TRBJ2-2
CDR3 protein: CSVHRTNTGELFF
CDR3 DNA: TGCAGCGTACACAGGACAAACACCGGGGAGCTGTTTTTT

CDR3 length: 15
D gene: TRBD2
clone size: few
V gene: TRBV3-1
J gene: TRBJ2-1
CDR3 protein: CASSQGGGFYNEQFF
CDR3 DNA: TGTGCCAGCAGCCAGGGGGGGGGGTTCTACAATGAGCAGTTCTTC

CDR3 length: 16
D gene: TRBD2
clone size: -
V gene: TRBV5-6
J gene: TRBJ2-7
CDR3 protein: CASSATLAVGRREQYF
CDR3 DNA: TGTGCCAGCAGCGCGACTCTAGCGGTGGGTCGACGTGAGCAGTACTTC

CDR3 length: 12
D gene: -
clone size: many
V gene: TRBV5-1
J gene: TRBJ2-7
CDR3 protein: CASSLGAGEQYF
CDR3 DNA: TGCGCCAGCAGCTTGGGTGCTGGAGAGCAGTACTTC

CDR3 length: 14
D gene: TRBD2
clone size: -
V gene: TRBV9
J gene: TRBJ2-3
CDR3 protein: CASTVGGGADTQYF
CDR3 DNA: TGTGCCAGCACGGTCGGGGGGGGGGCAGATACGCAGTATTTT

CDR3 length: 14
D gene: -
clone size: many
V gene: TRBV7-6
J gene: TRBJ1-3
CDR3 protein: CASSSRDSGNTIYF
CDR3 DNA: TGTGCCAGCAGCTCCCGTGACTCTGGAAACACCATATATTTT

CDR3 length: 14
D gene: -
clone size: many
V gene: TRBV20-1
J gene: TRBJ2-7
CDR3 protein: CSAFIGGFPYEQYF
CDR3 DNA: TGCAGTGCTTTCATCGGGGGCTTCCCCTACGAGCAGTACTTC

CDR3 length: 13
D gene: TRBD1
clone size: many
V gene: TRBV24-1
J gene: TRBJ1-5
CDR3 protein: CATRGQGDQPQHF
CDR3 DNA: TGTGCCACCCGAGGACAGGGAGATCAGCCCCAGCATTTT

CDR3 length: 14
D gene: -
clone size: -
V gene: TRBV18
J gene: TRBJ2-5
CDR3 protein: CASSQAGFQETQYF
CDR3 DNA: TGTGCCAGCTCACAGGCAGGTTTCCAAGAGACCCAGTACTTC

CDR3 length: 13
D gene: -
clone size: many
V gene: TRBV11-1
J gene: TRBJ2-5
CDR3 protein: CASSLLTAGSQYF
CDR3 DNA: TGTGCCAGCAGCTTATTAACCGCAGGGTCCCAGTACTTC

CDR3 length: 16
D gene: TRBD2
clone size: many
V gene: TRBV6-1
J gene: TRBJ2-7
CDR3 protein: CASSKALLAGAYEQYF
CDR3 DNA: TGTGCCAGCAGTAAAGCCCTACTAGCGGGAGCCTACGAGCAGTACTTC

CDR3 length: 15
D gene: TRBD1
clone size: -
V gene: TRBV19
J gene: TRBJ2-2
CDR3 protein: CASSGTGWVTGELFF
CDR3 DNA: TGTGCCAGTAGTGGGACAGGGTGGGTTACCGGGGAGCTGTTTTTT

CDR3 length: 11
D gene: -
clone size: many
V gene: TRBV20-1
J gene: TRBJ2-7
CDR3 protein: CSASWNYEQYF
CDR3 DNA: TGCAGTGCTAGTTGGAACTACGAGCAGTACTTC

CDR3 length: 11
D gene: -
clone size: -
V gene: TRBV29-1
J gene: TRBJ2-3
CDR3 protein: CSYWAGDTQYF
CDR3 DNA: TGCAGTTACTGGGCGGGTGACACGCAGTATTTT

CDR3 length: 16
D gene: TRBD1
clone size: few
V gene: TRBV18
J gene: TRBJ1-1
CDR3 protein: CGSSRQGGRRNTEAFF
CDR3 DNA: TGTGGCAGCTCACGACAGGGAGGTAGGAGGAACACTGAAGCTTTCTTT

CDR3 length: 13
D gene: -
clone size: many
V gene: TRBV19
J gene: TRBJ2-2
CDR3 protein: CASSGENTGELFF
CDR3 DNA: TGTGCCAGTAGCGGAGAGAACACCGGGGAGCTGTTTTTT

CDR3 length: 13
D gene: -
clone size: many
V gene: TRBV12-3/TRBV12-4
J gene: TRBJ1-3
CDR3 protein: CASRRGDGNTIYF
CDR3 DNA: TGTGCCAGCCGCAGGGGCGATGGAAACACCATATATTTT

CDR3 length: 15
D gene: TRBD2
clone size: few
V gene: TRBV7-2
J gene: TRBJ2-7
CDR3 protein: CASSYTSGSRYEQYF
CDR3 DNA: TGTGCCAGCAGCTACACTAGCGGGAGTCGGTACGAGCAGTACTTC

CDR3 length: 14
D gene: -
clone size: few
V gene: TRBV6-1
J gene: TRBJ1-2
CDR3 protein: CASSLRTGLYGYTF
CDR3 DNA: TGTGCCAGCAGTCTAAGGACTGGACTTTATGGCTACACCTTC

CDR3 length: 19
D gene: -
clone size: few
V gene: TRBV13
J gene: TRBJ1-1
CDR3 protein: CASSLGPRGQAPGNTEAFF
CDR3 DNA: TGTGCCAGCAGCTTAGGCCCAAGAGGGCAGGCCCCTGGGAACACTGAAGCTTTCTTT

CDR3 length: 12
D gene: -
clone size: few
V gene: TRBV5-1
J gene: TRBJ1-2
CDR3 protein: CASATGTGGYTF
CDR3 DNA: TGCGCCAGCGCAACCGGGACCGGGGGCTACACCTTC

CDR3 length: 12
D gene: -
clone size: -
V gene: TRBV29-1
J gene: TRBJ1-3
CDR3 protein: CSVEDGGHTIYF
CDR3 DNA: TGCAGCGTTGAAGACGGAGGGCACACCATATATTTT

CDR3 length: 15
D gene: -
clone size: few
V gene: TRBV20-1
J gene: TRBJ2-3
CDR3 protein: CSAPASGWGTDTQYF
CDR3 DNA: TGCAGTGCGCCGGCCTCAGGGTGGGGCACAGATACGCAGTATTTT

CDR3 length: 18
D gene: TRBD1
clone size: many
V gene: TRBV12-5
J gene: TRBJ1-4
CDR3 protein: CASGLLLDRPATNEKLFF
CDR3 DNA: TGTGCTAGTGGTTTGCTACTGGACAGGCCAGCAACTAATGAAAAACTGTTTTTT

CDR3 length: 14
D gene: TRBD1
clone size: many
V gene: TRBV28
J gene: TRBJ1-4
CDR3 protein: CASSPTGGNEKLFF
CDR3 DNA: TGTGCCAGCAGTCCTACAGGGGGGAATGAAAAACTGTTTTTT

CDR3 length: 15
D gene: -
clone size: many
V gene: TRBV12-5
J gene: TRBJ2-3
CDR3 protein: CASGLSRGPADTQYF
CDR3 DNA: TGTGCTAGTGGTTTATCCAGGGGACCCGCAGATACGCAGTATTTT

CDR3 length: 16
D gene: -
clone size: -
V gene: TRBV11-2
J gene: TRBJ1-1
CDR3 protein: CASSLDSGRLNTEAFF
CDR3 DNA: TGTGCCAGCAGCTTAGATTCGGGCAGACTGAACACTGAAGCTTTCTTT

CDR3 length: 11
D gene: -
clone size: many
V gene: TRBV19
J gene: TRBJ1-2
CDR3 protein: CAAGQNYGYTF
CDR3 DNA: TGTGCGGCCGGACAGAACTATGGCTACACCTTC

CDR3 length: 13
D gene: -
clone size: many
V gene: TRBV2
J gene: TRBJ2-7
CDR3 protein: CASRRQDAYEQYF
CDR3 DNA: TGTGCCAGCAGGAGGCAGGACGCCTACGAGCAGTACTTC

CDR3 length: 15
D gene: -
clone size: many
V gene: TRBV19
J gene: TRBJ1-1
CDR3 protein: CASSITASLYTEAFF
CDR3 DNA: TGTGCCAGTAGTATTACAGCCTCGCTATACACTGAAGCTTTCTTT

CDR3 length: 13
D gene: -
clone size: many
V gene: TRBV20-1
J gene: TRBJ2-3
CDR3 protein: CSASVQSTDTQYF
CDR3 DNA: TGCAGTGCTAGTGTGCAGAGCACAGATACGCAGTATTTT